This entry is about one T cell receptor beta chain. Which antigen it targets is not known. Nothing much larger sits one base from this clone, and base qualities are not available. During the collection period, no infections or other immune events were recorded for the healthy donors. Blood repertoires from healthy donors were used as a training cohort for calibrating time-dependent variance in a beta-binomial model of differential abundance of T-cell clones. The training cohort was composed of some ten healthy donors, 3 female and 7 male. The donors were between roughly 25 and 64 years old, with an average age of approximately 45 years. Whole blood, obtained from a commercial supplier, was collected from each healthy donor at three time points spaced roughly 14 days apart. For immunosequencing, genomic DNA was extracted from unsorted whole blood. TCRbeta CDR3 regions were profiled by bias-controlled multiplex PCR amplification of genomic DNA with the immunoSEQ Assay. The paper's processing steps were these. The absolute abundance of each unique TCRbeta CDR3 region was quantified after sequences were collapsed and filtered. Two models were used to test differential abundance: a binomial model (Fisher-equivalent) and a beta-binomial model that adds time-dependent variance fitted from healthy donors. Clones with fewer than 5 combined templates were removed, and a clone was called differentially abundant if the clone's Benjamini-Hochberg FDR was below 0.01. In the beta-binomial model, variance was expressed as a function of the total template count across the two samples, in the form v = (b*log(k)+a)^2. Imported from immuneACCESS, the table was reduced by TCRdb to in-frame sequences with V and J called. These copies leave out some clones; in studies compared against another copy, an unresolved V gene accounts for under half, and the cause of the remainder is not known. V and J calls and clone size are those listed in that table; D and trimming were worked out from the DNA. For this sample the table gives some 75,000 clones, of which under 90% were detected only once. The top ten hold around 3% of the sample.

V and J are truncated by 5 bases and 2 bases respectively, leaving an intervening sequence of 1 base. CDR1 and CDR2, looked up from the germline V gene, are SGHVS and FQNEAQ. Including cysteine and phenylalanine, the CDR3 has 11 amino acids. This entry keeps only the CDR3 DNA: 33 bases, framed from base 1. This sample is drawn from a study of identifying expanded T cells in peripheral blood (dated by TCRdb to 2018 to 2020). Context from the whole study: Four technical replicates, made by sequencing separate aliquots from the same pool of genomic DNA, were compared pairwise. Overall study results and their limits: Across all healthy donors, variance in clone template counts between roughly 2-week samples was found to increase significantly with total template count. The authors expected biological variance in healthy repertoires might increase further over much longer intervals such as months to years. Across all healthy-donor time intervals, the beta-binomial model significantly cut both the number of clones called differentially abundant and the false-positive rate. The binomial model flagged around 1.3 differentially abundant clones between technical replicates, compared with about 16.4 over about two weeks and approximately 19 over roughly 4 weeks.

The sample comprised blood. The chain is encoded by TRBV7-8 joined to TRBJ2-1, with the D gene not confidently named. The sequence came from a person aged 18 to 70 in good health. This receptor carries the CDR3 CASSPYNEQFF. The sequence in DNA is TGTGCCAGCAGCCCCTACAATGAGCAGTTCTTC.